This T cell receptor beta chain was profiled in a study of T cell repertoires in cytomegalovirus infection. Study at large: In the study, CMV epitopes included recently identified HLA-C-restricted and well-studied HLA-B-restricted ones. It can be stated that public TCR beta signatures indicated CMV infection as well as a matching HLA type. General study points: People with CMV and the relevant HLA were identified by cumulative public TCR beta family frequency. Across the ex vivo response, the dominant clonotypes were HLA-C-restricted CMV-specific TCR beta clonotypes.

MiXCR, run by TCRdb on the reads, gives a single entry per CDR3 protein. The sample has some 310,000 distinct CDR3 sequences, 25% seen once. This clonotype was recorded many times. Its specificity is unknown. From germline, CDR1 is SEHNR and CDR2 FQNEAQ (reference sequence). The CDR3 runs to 14 residues. V was clipped by 4 bases and J by 6 bases; unmatched bases: 4. The sequences come from cultured PBMCs, collected from culture after CMV antigen stimulation. The TCR comes from a human donor in good health (CMV status not recorded). Some clones in this sample may be carry-over from other donors' samples. The J gene is TRBJ2-7, the V gene TRBV7-9; 12 bases match TRBD1. The CDR3, as DNA: TGTGCCAGCAGCTCCCGGGACAGGGGGCTCGAGCAGTACGTC. This sequence encodes CASSSRDRGLEQYV.